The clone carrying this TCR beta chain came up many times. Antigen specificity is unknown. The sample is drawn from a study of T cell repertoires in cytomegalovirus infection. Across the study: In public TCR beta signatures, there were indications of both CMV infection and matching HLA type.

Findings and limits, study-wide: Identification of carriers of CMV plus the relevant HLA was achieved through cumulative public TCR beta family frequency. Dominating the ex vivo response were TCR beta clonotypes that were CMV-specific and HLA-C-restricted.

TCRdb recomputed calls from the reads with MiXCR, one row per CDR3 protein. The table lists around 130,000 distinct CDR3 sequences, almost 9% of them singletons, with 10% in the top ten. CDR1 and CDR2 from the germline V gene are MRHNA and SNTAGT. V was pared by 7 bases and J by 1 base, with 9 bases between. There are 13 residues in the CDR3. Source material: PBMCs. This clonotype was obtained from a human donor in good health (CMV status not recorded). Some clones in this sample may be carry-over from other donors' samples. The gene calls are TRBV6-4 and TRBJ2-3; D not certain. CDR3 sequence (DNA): TGTGCCAGCACGTTCCGGGGCACAGATACGCAGTATTTT. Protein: CASTFRGTDTQYF.